A selection of T cell receptor beta chains follows, all from one sample in a study of blood T cell repertoires in COVID-19. Sequenced by immunoSEQ multiplex PCR; TCRdb stores in-frame clones only, minus some. The sample lists over 250,000 clones, approximately 89% occurring once. The source material was PBMCs or T cells enriched from blood (not recorded which). Receptors were obtained from a woman aged 18-35 years who had recovered from COVID-19. The conserved cysteine and the conserved F or W are not part of the CDR3 here. The order of the fields is CDR3 length, clone size, D gene, V gene, CDR3 protein. The D gene is left open where the match is weak. Rows give clone size only sometimes, using once, few, many, or a class for an expanded clone.

13 | - | TRBD1 | TRBV27 | ASSPGTGKYNEQF
11 | - | TRBD2 | TRBV11-2 | ASTLAGAYEQY
14 | - | TRBD2 | TRBV11-3 | ASSLTGGLAGETQY
14 | - | - | TRBV21-1 | ASSRGPSGSSYEQY
15 | - | TRBD1 | TRBV25-1 | ASSVGQGARSQETQY
14 | - | - | TRBV24-1 | ATSGGQTEGYNEQF
9 | - | - | TRBV3-1/TRBV3-2 | ASSSYYEQY
13 | - | - | TRBV6-5 | ASSYSFEANTEAF
13 | once | TRBD1 | TRBV28 | ASSLFGTGNYEQY
12 | - | - | TRBV2 | ASSGWAQYNEQF
13 | - | TRBD1 | TRBV6-5 | ASRGTEISTDTQY
12 | - | - | TRBV11-3 | ASSPTGGTDTQY
12 | - | - | TRBV9 | PTTRPGEETEAF
11 | - | - | TRBV6-6 | ASSWQTGEKLF
15 | - | TRBD2 | TRBV7-6 | ASSSLSSGSLADTQY
13 | - | TRBD1 | TRBV30 | AWSGTGLSPRVAF
11 | - | TRBD1 | TRBV5-1 | ASTPGQHYEQY
12 | - | - | TRBV2 | ASSVVRASYEQY
13 | - | TRBD1 | TRBV10-2 | ASSKPRDRNTEAF
14 | - | - | TRBV3-1/TRBV3-2 | ASSPITRGDNSPLH
16 | - | TRBD2 | TRBV2 | ASSPLDGTSGGMETQY
12 | - | - | TRBV15 | ATSALATNEKLF
11 | - | - | TRBV6-2/TRBV6-3 | ASSLAGNQPQH
12 | - | TRBD1 | TRBV6-5 | ASSYRGRSNEQF
12 | - | - | TRBV9 | ASSVGQGGQPQH
9 | - | - | TRBV28 | ASSIGSPRY
12 | - | - | TRBV5-6 | ASSAFHLNTEAF
12 | - | - | TRBV7-9 | ASSQGRVQETQY
13 | - | - | TRBV5-1 | ASSPERSSYNEQF
14 | - | TRBD1 | TRBV29-1 | SVEVPDRTGIYGYT
15 | - | - | TRBV9 | ASSVGVVAANTGELF
13 | - | - | TRBV2 | ASSSSRGSSYEQY
13 | - | TRBD1 | TRBV15 | ATSRLTGLGQPQH
15 | - | TRBD1 | TRBV4-3 | ASSQDRGQSSGNTIY
13 | - | - | TRBV7-2 | ASSYAAGGNTEAF
12 | - | - | TRBV3-1/TRBV3-2 | ASKPTAYNSPLH
14 | - | TRBD1 | TRBV5-1 | ASSTRTGRWTGELF
12 | once | TRBD1 | TRBV19 | ASTQGDSNQPQH
14 | - | TRBD2 | TRBV5-4 | ASSFISGLEFYEQY
15 | once | TRBD2 | TRBV7-9 | ASSKTSGGVHTDTQY